This T cell receptor (beta chain) was recorded in a study of breast tumors, draining lymph nodes, adjacent tissues. The lymph nodes were axillary draining lymph nodes from breast cancer patients. This clonotype was seen at least ten times. There are 15 residues in the CDR3. The V segment lost 0 bases and the J segment 5 bases; nucleotides outside the gene matches: 3. Germline V gene sequence: CDR1 SGHRS, CDR2 YFSETQ. MiXCR was run by TCRdb on the multiplex PCR reads, yielding one entry per CDR3 protein. Of some 83,000 distinct CDR3 sequences listed, roughly 19% are singletons. Input material: axillary lymph node tissue. This TCR came from a female donor with breast cancer. Some clones in this sample may be carry-over from other donors' samples. This sequence joins TRBV5-1 and TRBJ2-1; 9 nucleotides match TRBD2. The CDR3 DNA reads as TGCGCCAGCAGCTTGGCTCTAGCGGGAAACAATGAGCAGTTCTTC. The encoded protein is CASSLALAGNNEQFF.